Reported below is one T cell receptor beta chain. Its antigen is still unknown. These data come from a study of cytomegalovirus exposure and HLA in healthy donors. Overall study findings and caveats: TCR association rates varied by HLA locus in a later analysis, with DRB1 highest and HLA-C lowest. Later genetic work tied a missense DCLRE1C variant to beta-chain V and J trimming. Other equally common chains were less clonally expanded than HLA-associated TCR beta chains, a later analysis showed.

Trimming shortened V by 5 bases and J by 1 base, and 3 bases separated the two germline ends. The germline V gene encodes CDR1 SGHTA and CDR2 FQGNSA. The CDR3 length is 12 residues. 60 Vbeta and 13 Jbeta primers were used in PCR. Repertoires were generated with immunoSEQ multiplex PCR, while TCRdb's copy carries only in-frame clones and drops some. The sample consists of roughly 180,000 clones, 76% of them appearing once. This TCR was sampled from a female donor in good health and CMV-seronegative. The V call is TRBV7-2, the J call TRBJ1-5; D unresolved. Sequencing was performed on PBMCs. The CDR3 region has the DNA TGTGCCAGCAGCCTCAGCAATCAGCCCCAGCATTTT. Its protein is CASSLSNQPQHF.